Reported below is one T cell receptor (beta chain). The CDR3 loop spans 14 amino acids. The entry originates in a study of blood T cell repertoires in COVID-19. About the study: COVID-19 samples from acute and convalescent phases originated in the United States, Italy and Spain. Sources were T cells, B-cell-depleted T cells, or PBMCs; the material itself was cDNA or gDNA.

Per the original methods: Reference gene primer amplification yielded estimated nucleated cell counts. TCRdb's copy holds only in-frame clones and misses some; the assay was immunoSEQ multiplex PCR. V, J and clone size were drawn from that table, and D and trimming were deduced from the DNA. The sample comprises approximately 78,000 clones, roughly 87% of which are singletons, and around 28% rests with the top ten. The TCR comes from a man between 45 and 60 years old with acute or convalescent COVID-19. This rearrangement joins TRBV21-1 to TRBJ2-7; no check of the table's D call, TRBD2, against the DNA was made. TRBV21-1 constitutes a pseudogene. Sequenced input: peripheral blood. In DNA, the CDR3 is TGTGCCAGCAGCAAGGGGAGGGATTACTACGAGCAGTACTTC. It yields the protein CASSKGRDYYEQYF.